Given below is one T cell receptor beta chain in context. This record comes from a study of blood T cell repertoires in COVID-19. Study-wide context: The United States, Italy and Spain provided the acute and convalescent COVID-19 samples.

This CDR3 has 15 amino acids. Germline loops: CDR1 MNHEY, CDR2 SVGAGI. Trimming took off 4 bases at V and 4 bases at J, with 13 bases between the two ends. The protocol was immunoSEQ multiplex PCR, while the TCRdb copy is restricted to in-frame clones and leaves out a portion. The data contain about 200,000 clones, 92% of them seen just once; the ten biggest clones take up 0.65% to 0.85%. The sample consisted of peripheral blood. The sequence came from a man aged 55 to 70 with COVID-19, enrolled during active disease. The chain employs TRBV6-5 and TRBJ1-4; D may be TRBD1 (6 bases). This CDR3 is CASSSQDSRNEKLFF. The CDR3 DNA sequence: TGTGCCAGCAGTTCCCAGGACAGTCGTAATGAAAAACTGTTTTTT.